The next 17 T cell receptor beta chains were all read from a single sample in a study of T cell responses to AZD1222 COVID-19 vaccine. Produced via immunoSEQ multiplex PCR; TCRdb's table is partial and in-frame only. The sample has 94,000 or so clones, about 90% seen once. The sample here was peripheral blood, taken on day 0 of AZD1222 vaccination. The receptor set was obtained from an adult in good health.

The chain has TRBV21-1 and TRBJ2-1; the table names TRBD2, a call not compared with the DNA. TRBV21-1 is a pseudogene segment. This CDR3 is built from 17 residues. The CDR3 DNA sequence: TGTGCCAGCAGCTCCCCGGGGGAGACTGAGTCCTACAATGAGCAGTTCTTC. Translating it yields CASSSPGETESYNEQFF.

The gene calls are TRBV11-3 and TRBJ2-5; 9 positions agree with TRBD1. Trimming at V came to 5 bases and at J to 5 bases, leaving 12 bases not matched to a gene. This CDR3 is 16 amino acids long. Germline V CDR1 and CDR2: SGHNT, YENEEA. The CDR3 region is CASSPGPGQGVETQYF. In DNA form, the CDR3 reads TGTGCCAGCAGCCCGGGACCGGGACAGGGTGTGGAGACCCAGTACTTC.

The rearrangement links TRBV27 to TRBJ2-7, with D possibly matching TRBD1 (5 bases). The CDR3 consists of 17 residues. In germline, CDR1 is MNHEY, CDR2 SMNVEV (reference sequence). The V and J ends lost 11 bases and 4 bases respectively, with 30 bases between them. The DNA for the CDR3 is TGTGCCCCAGCAGTCCCGCGACGAAACCCGGACAAATACGAGCAGTACTTC. It encodes CAPAVPRRNPDKYEQYF.

This clone was recorded a few times. This chain joins TRBV7-2 and TRBJ2-7, with D hard to call. With 6 bases removed from V and 1 base from J, the gap between germline ends came to 10 bases. This CDR3 has 13 residues. Per germline, CDR1 SGHTA and CDR2 FQGNSA. The CDR3 here is CASRPDGSYEQYF. CDR3 DNA sequence: TGTGCCAGCAGACCTGACGGGTCCTACGAGCAGTACTTC.

V is TRBV4-1 and J is TRBJ1-3, with D unresolved. Trimming cost V 0 bases and J 0 bases, with 6 bases left between them. CDR1 and CDR2 (germline): MGHRA, YSYEKL. CDR3 length: 15 residues. As DNA, the CDR3 is TGCGCCAGCAGCCAAGAATCATCCTCTGGAAACACCATATATTTT. Its translation is CASSQESSSGNTIYF.

The J gene is TRBJ2-5, the V gene TRBV24-1; no reliable D call. Germline CDR1 KGHDR, CDR2 SFDVKD. The CDR3 is made up of 14 amino acids. The V end was cut by 4 bases, the J end by 3 bases, with 11 bases between. The CDR3 region is CATSDPGPEETQYF. The CDR3 DNA follows: TGTGCCACCAGTGACCCCGGCCCCGAAGAGACCCAGTACTTC.

This chain uses TRBV7-9 with TRBJ1-1, with D possibly being TRBD1 (6 bases). The CDR3 is made up of 15 amino acids. Germline V gene sequence: CDR1 SEHNR, CDR2 FQNEAQ (reference sequence). V gave up 2 bases and J gave up 5 bases, with 15 bases separating them. CDR3 sequence reads: CASSLPQTGRTEAFF. The CDR3 coding sequence is TGTGCCAGCAGCTTACCCCAAACAGGGAGGACTGAAGCTTTCTTT.

This rearrangement joins TRBV4-1 to TRBJ1-2; D call uncertain. Germline CDR1 and CDR2: MGHRA and YSYEKL. V lost 3 bases, J lost 1 base, and 6 bases lay in between. The length of the CDR3 is 13 residues. DNA of the CDR3: TGCGCCAGCAGCCAGAGAGTTAACTATGGCTACACCTTC. Its protein is CASSQRVNYGYTF.

Concerning this clone: At one end, the junction sequence differs from germline, possibly due to a read error. This sequence joins TRBV28 and TRBJ2-2, with D uncertain. This CDR3 is built from 15 residues. Looked up from germline, CDR1 is MDHEN and CDR2 is SYDVKM. Here the CDR3 reads CASSLLAPNTGELFF. In DNA form, the CDR3 reads TGTGCCAGCAGTTTATTAGCACCGAATACCGGGGAGCTGTTTTTT. The full variable domain, rest sourced from reference TRBV28 and TRBJ2-2, is DVKVTQSSRYLVKRTGEKVFLECVQDMDHENMFWYRQDPGLGLRLIYFSYDVKMKEKGDIPEGYSVSREKKERFSLILESASTNQTSMYLCASSLLAPNTGELFFGEGSRLTVL.

In this sample, this clone turned up once. V usage is TRBV4-3 and J usage is TRBJ2-3; D is ambiguous. V shed 1 base and J shed 0 bases, with 11 bases lying between them. The germline V gene encodes CDR1 LGHNA and CDR2 YSLEER. The CDR3 runs 16 residues. CDR3 nucleotide sequence: TGCGCCAGCAGCCAAGGGAGCGAATCTAGCACAGATACGCAGTATTTT. Translation: CASSQGSESSTDTQYF.

The rearrangement links TRBV29-1 to TRBJ1-2; D unresolved. Germline CDR1 reads SQVTM; CDR2 reads ANQGSEA. The V end was cut by 6 bases, the J end by 6 bases, with 14 bases between. This CDR3 spans 12 amino acids. This CDR3 reads CSVTSGENGYTF. CDR3 DNA: TGCAGCGTCACCTCCGGGGAAAATGGCTACACCTTC.

This rearrangement joins TRBV30 to TRBJ2-1; D unclear. The germline V gene has CDR1 GTSNPN and CDR2 SVGIG (reference sequence). V was pared by 7 bases and J by 0 bases, with 16 bases between. The CDR3 extends over 15 amino acids. CDR3 loop: CASSLGRSSYNEQFF. The CDR3, as DNA: TGTGCCTCCTCCTTGGGCCGAAGCTCCTACAATGAGCAGTTCTTC. The full variable domain, its missing parts supplied by reference TRBV30 and TRBJ2-1, is SQTIHQWPATLVQPVGSPLSLECTVEGTSNPNLYWYRQAAGRGLQLLFYSVGIGQISSEVPQNLSASRPQDRQFILSSKKLLLSDSGFYLCASSLGRSSYNEQFFGPGTRLTVL.

This clone has a single count. This chain joins TRBV10-3 and TRBJ2-7, with a possible D match to TRBD2 (6 bases). The germline V gene has CDR1 ENHRY and CDR2 SYGVKD. The CDR3 runs to 12 residues. Trimming removed 11 bases at V and 2 bases at J, with 13 bases between. This chain's CDR3 is CASRGGTYEQYF. CDR3 nucleotide sequence: TGTGCCTCCCGGGGAGGTACCTACGAGCAGTACTTC.

The chain joins TRBV28 to TRBJ2-7; tentatively, D is TRBD1 (5 bases). The germline gives CDR1 MDHEN, CDR2 SYDVKM. V lost 7 bases and J 0 bases, leaving 10 bases between the germline ends. The CDR3 runs 13 residues. CDR3: CASIGAPSYEQYF. The CDR3, as DNA: TGTGCCAGCATTGGGGCCCCCTCCTACGAGCAGTACTTC.

This clone occurred a few times. V gene TRBV4-3 combines with J gene TRBJ1-2; the D gene is possibly TRBD1 (5 bases). V was cut by 3 bases and J by 13 bases, with 15 bases left in between. The V gene's germline CDR1 is LGHNA and CDR2 YSLEER. There are 12 residues in the CDR3. CDR3 in amino acids: CASSHDGGLRTF. CDR3 coding DNA: TGCGCCAGCAGCCATGATGGGGGTCTGCGCACCTTC.

This clone was recorded once. The genes are TRBV19 and TRBJ1-4; D is perhaps TRBD1 (5 bases). There are 12 residues in the CDR3. Germline CDR1 and CDR2: LNHDA and SQIVND (reference sequence). Trimming stripped 4 bases from V and 5 bases from J, with 5 bases between. DNA of the CDR3: TGTGCCAGTAGTAAGGGGAATGAAAAACTGTTTTTT. Translation: CASSKGNEKLFF.

Only one count was recorded for this clone. The rearrangement joins TRBV5-4 to TRBJ1-3; D uncertain. The CDR3 is 14 residues long. Germline V gene sequence: CDR1 SGHNT, CDR2 YYREEE (reference sequence). V gave up 0 bases and J gave up 1 base, with 5 bases separating them. The CDR3 is CASSLGVSGNTIYF. As DNA, the CDR3 is TGTGCCAGCAGCTTGGGCGTTTCTGGAAACACCATATATTTT.